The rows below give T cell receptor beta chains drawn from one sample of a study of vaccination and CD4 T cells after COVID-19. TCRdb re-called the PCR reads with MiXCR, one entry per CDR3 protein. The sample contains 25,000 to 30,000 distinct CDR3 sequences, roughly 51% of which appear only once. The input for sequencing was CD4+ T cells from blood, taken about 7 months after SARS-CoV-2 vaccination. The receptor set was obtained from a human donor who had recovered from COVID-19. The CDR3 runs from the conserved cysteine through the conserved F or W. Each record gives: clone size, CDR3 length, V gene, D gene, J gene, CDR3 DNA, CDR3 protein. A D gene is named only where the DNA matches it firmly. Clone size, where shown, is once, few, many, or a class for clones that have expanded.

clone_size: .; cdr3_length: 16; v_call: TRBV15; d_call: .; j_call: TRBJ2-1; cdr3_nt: TGTGCCACCAGCAGAGATCCCGCGGACTCCTACAATGAGCAGTTCTTC; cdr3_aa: CATSRDPADSYNEQFF
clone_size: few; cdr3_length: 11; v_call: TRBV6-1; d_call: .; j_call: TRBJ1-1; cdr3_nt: TGTGCCAGCAAGGGACTTGGTGAAGCTTTCTTT; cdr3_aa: CASKGLGEAFF
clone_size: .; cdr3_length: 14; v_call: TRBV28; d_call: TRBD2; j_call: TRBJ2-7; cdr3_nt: TGTGCCAGCAGTTTACAGCGGGAGACGGGTGAGCAGTACTTC; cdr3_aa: CASSLQRETGEQYF
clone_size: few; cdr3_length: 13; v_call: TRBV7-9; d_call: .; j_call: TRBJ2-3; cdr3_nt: TGTGCCAGCAGCTTAGGACAGCCAGATACGCAGTATTTT; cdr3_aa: CASSLGQPDTQYF
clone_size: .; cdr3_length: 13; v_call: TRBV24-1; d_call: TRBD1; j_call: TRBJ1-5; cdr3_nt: TGTGCCACCAGTGATACAGGGGTTCAGCCCCAGCATTTT; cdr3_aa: CATSDTGVQPQHF
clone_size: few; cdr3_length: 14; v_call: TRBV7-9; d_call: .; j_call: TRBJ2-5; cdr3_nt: TGTGCCAGCACCACCGGGTGGGACGCTGAGACCCAGTACTTC; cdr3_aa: CASTTGWDAETQYF
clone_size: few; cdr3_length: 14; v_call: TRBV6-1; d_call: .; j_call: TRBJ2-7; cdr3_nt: TGTGCCAGCAGTCGGAGCGGAGTCTCCTACGAGCAGTACTTC; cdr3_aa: CASSRSGVSYEQYF
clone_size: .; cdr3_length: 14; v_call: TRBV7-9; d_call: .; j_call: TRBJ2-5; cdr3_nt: TGTGCCAGCAGCGACGGACCGTACCAAGAGACCCAGTACTTC; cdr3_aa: CASSDGPYQETQYF
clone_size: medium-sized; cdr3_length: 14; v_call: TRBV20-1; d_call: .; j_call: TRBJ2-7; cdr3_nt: TGCAGTGCTAGTTCAGGTCTATCCCACTACGAGCAGTACTTC; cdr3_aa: CSASSGLSHYEQYF
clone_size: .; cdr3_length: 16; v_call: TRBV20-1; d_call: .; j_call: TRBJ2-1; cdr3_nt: TGCAGTGCTAGCCAGAGGGAGGCGAGCTCCTACAATGAGCAGTTCTTC; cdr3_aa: CSASQREASSYNEQFF
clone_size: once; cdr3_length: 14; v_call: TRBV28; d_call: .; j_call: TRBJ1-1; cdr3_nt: TGTGCCAGCTTCCAGGGGTTTGCGAACACTGAAGCTTTCTTT; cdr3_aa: CASFQGFANTEAFF
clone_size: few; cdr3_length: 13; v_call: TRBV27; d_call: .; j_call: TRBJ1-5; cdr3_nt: TGTGCCAGCAGTTTATCAAGAGATCAGCCCCAGCATTTT; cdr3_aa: CASSLSRDQPQHF
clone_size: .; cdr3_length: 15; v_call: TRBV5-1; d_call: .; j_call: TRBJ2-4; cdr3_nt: TGCGCCAGCAGCGCGGGAAGGACAGGATTAAACATTCAGTACTTC; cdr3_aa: CASSAGRTGLNIQYF
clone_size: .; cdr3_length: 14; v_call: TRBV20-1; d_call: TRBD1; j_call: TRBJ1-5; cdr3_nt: TGCAGTGCTAGAGTGGACAGGGAAAATCAGCCCCAGCATTTT; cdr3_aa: CSARVDRENQPQHF
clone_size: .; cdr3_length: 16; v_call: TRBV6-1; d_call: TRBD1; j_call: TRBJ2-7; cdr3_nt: TGTGCCAGCAGTCGATCACCGGGACAGGGTTCCCACGAGCAGTACTTC; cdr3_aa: CASSRSPGQGSHEQYF
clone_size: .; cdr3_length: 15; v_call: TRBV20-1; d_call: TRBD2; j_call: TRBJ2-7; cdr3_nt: TGCAGTGCTAGAGGGTTAGCGGGAGGTACCTACGAGCAGTACTTC; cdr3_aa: CSARGLAGGTYEQYF
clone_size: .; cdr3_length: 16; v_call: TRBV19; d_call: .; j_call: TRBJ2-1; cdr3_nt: TGTGCCAGTAGTATTCTCCTCAGGGGATCCTACAATGAGCAGTTCTTC; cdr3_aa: CASSILLRGSYNEQFF
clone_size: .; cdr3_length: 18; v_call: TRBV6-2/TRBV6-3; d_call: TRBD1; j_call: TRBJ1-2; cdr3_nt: TGTGCCAGCAGTTACTCCAGAACAGGGGCCGTCACTAACTATGGCTACACCTTC; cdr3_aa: CASSYSRTGAVTNYGYTF
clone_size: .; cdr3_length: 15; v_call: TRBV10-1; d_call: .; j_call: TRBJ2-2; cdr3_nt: TGCGCCAGCAGTGACGCCGGGGATAACACCGGGGAGCTGTCTTTT; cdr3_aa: CASSDAGDNTGELSF
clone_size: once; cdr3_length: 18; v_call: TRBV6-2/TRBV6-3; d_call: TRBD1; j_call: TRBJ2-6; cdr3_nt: TGTGCCAGCAGTTCGGGACAGAACCTCCTCTCTGGGGCCGACGTCCTGACTTTC; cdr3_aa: CASSSGQNLLSGADVLTF
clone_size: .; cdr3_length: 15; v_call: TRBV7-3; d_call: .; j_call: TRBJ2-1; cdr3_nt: TGTGCCAGCAGCTTACTAGGGGTTCGGGGCAATGAGCAGTTCTTC; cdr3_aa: CASSLLGVRGNEQFF
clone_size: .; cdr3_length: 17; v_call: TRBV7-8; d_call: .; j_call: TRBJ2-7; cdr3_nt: TGTGCCAGCAGCTCTCCTTGGAGGGAGCGGGGACATTACGAGCAGTACTTC; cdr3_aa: CASSSPWRERGHYEQYF
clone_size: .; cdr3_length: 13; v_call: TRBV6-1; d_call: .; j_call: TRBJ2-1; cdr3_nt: TGTGCCAGCCCCTCTCCCTTTTACAATGAGCAGTTCTTC; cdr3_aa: CASPSPFYNEQFF
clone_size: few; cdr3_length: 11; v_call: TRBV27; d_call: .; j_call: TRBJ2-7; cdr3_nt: TGTGCCAGCGGGAGGTCGAACGAGCAGTACTTC; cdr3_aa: CASGRSNEQYF
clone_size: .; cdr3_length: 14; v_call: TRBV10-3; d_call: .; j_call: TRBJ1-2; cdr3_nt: TGTGCCATCAGTGCCGGCAGGGGAACGAGTGGCTACACCTTC; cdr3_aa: CAISAGRGTSGYTF
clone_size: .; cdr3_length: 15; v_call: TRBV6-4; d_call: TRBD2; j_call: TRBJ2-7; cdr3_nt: TGTGCCAGCAGTGAAACTAGCGGGAGTAGTAATGAGCAGTACTTC; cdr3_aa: CASSETSGSSNEQYF
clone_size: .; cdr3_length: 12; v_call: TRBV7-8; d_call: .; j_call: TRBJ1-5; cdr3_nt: TGTGCCAGCAGCTTTTCCACCCAGCCCCAGCATTTT; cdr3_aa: CASSFSTQPQHF
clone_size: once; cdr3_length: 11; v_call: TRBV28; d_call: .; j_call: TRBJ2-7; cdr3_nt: TGTGCCACCGGGCTACTGCACGAGCAGTACTTC; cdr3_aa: CATGLLHEQYF
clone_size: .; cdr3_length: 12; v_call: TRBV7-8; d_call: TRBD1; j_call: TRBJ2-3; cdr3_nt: TGTGCCAGCAGCAGGGGGCTAGATACGCAGTATTTT; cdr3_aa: CASSRGLDTQYF
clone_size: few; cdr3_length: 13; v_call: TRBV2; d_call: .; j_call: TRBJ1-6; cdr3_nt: TGTGCCAGCTGTAGGACAGTTAATTCACCCCTCCACTTT; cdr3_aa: CASCRTVNSPLHF
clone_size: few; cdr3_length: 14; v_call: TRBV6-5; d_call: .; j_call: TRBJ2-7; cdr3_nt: TGTGCCAGCAGTTACCCCAGGGGCTGCTACGAGCAGTACTTC; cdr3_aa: CASSYPRGCYEQYF
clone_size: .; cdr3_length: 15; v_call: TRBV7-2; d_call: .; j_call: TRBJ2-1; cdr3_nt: TGTGCCAGCAGCTGGGGAATTACCTCCTACAATGAGCAGTTCTTC; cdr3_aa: CASSWGITSYNEQFF
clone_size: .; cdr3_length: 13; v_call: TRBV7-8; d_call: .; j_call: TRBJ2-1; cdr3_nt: TGTGCCAGCAGAATAGGACTGTACAATGAGCAGTTCTTC; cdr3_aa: CASRIGLYNEQFF